This TCR beta chain was profiled in a study of shared clonotypes between healthy human individuals. Study details: Each donor's CD4 naive and CD4 memory cells filled three plates apiece, CD8 naive two, and CD8 memory one.

The genomic DNA of each subset was split evenly across several immunoSEQ plates. The protocol was immunoSEQ multiplex PCR, while the TCRdb copy is restricted to in-frame clones and leaves out a portion. This table has hundreds of thousands of clones, approximately 90% appearing once. This clone came up once. The antigen is unknown. CD45RO-negative, CCR7-positively selected cells formed the naive CD8 fraction, excluding terminally differentiated effector memory CD45RA+ cells. Donors included only healthy HIV-negative adults lacking recent acute infections or vaccinations. Points from the study as a whole: In general, naive subsets displayed greater estimated richness than memory subsets did.

This TCR came from a man in his thirties or forties in good health. The source material was naive CD8+ T cells sorted from blood.

The CDR3 is CASSFLGLDTQYF. The CDR3 bases are TGTGCCAGCAGTTTTTTGGGCCTCGATACGCAGTATTTT. The chain joins TRBV27 to TRBJ2-3; D gene unclear. CDR3 length equals 13 residues. Per the germline V gene, CDR1 is MNHEY and CDR2 is SMNVEV (reference sequence). With 3 bases removed from V and 6 bases from J, the gap between germline ends came to 10 bases.